The 21 T cell receptor beta chains given below trace back to one sample, sequenced in a study of blood T cell repertoires in COVID-19 (TCRdb year 2020). Libraries were made using the immunoSEQ multiplex PCR assay. TCRdb retrieved this table from immuneACCESS and kept in-frame rearrangements only. Not all clones are present; in checked studies, unresolved V genes account for under half, and no reason is known for the remainder. The table for this sample lists over 55,000 clones; about 80% of them were counted only once. Of the sample, roughly 13% is held by the ten largest clones. The sequenced material came from peripheral blood. These receptors all come from a woman aged 80 or over with acute or convalescent COVID-19.

This chain uses TRBV5-5 with TRBJ1-2; tentative D call: TRBD1 (6 bases). Germline values: CDR1 SGHKS, CDR2 YYEKEE (reference sequence). The CDR3 loop spans 15 amino acids. Trimming removed 6 bases at V and 5 bases at J, with 20 bases between. The CDR3 sequence: CASNFERGLRYGYTF. CDR3 in DNA: TGTGCCAGCAATTTTGAAAGGGGGTTACGGTATGGCTACACCTTC.

The table lists this clone with a count of one. The chain carries TRBV29-1 and TRBJ1-5, with D possibly matching TRBD1 (5 bases). Germline CDR1 reads SQVTM; CDR2 reads ANQGSEA. V lost 3 bases to trimming and J lost 9 bases, with 15 bases between them. This CDR3 is built from 13 residues. The CDR3 sequence: CSVEDSGGGPQHF. DNA of the CDR3: TGCAGCGTTGAGGATTCCGGGGGAGGGCCCCAGCATTTT. Supplemented by reference TRBV29-1 and TRBJ1-5, the full variable domain reads SAVISQKPSRDICQRGTSLTIQCQVDSQVTMMFWYRQQPGQSLTLIATANQGSEATYESGFVIDKFPISRPNLTFSTLTVSNMSPEDSSIYLCSVEDSGGGPQHFGDGTRLSIL.

This chain uses TRBV7-2 with TRBJ1-2; tentatively, D is TRBD1 (5 bases). Germline CDR1 reads SGHTA; CDR2 reads FQGNSA. The CDR3 totals 16 residues. The V end was cut by 5 bases, the J end by 0 bases, with 16 bases between. The CDR3 is CASSPGPWGANYGYTF. The CDR3 DNA is TGTGCCAGCAGCCCGGGTCCATGGGGGGCTAACTATGGCTACACCTTC.

The CDR3 coding sequence is TGTGCCAGCACCCGGACTCGTACTAACTATGGCTACACCTTC. Protein sequence: CASTRTRTNYGYTF. This chain connects TRBV6-5 to TRBJ1-2, with D unclear. V was cut by 7 bases and J by 0 bases, with 12 bases left in between. CDR1 is MNHEY and CDR2 is SVGAGI in the germline V gene. This CDR3 has 14 amino acids.

This chain links TRBV19 with TRBJ2-6; D is unresolved. CDR1 is LNHDA and CDR2 is SQIVND in the germline V gene (reference sequence). The ends were cut back, 4 bases at V and 4 bases at J, with 11 bases in the middle. The CDR3 contains 15 residues. The CDR3 nucleotides read TGTGCCAGTAGTACGACACCTCGAGGGGCCAACGTCCTGACTTTC. Its translation: CASSTTPRGANVLTF.

The chain is built from TRBV9 and TRBJ2-5; perhaps TRBD2 as D (5 bases). V dropped 7 bases and J dropped 7 bases, with 32 bases sitting between them. Germline-derived CDR1 and CDR2 are SGDLS and YYNGEE. The CDR3 has 18 amino acids. This CDR3 reads CASARPRVGGSRGATQYF. For the CDR3, the DNA is TGTGCCAGCGCAAGACCGCGGGTAGGCGGGTCAAGAGGAGCGACCCAGTACTTC.

CDR3 bases: TGCGCCAGCAGCCCTCAATCGGCGGGGAACACCGGGGAGCTGTTTTTT. Its translation: CASSPQSAGNTGELFF. The V gene is TRBV4-3, the J gene TRBJ2-2; maybe TRBD2 (5 bases). Trimming shortened V by 4 bases and J by 1 base, and 13 bases separated the two germline ends. The CDR3 loop spans 16 amino acids. The V gene's germline CDR1 is LGHNA and CDR2 YSLEER.

The chain is built from TRBV6-5 and TRBJ1-2; no definite D call. CDR1 and CDR2 (germline): MNHEY, SVGAGI. V was pared by 8 bases and J by 4 bases, with 14 bases between. The CDR3 runs 13 residues. This chain's CDR3 is CASFSPDFYGYTF. In DNA, the CDR3 is TGTGCCAGCTTCTCCCCGGACTTCTATGGCTACACCTTC.

The chain links TRBV3-1 (or the pseudogene TRBV3-2) to TRBJ2-4; 8 nucleotides align to TRBD1. The CDR3 is made up of 21 amino acids. The trim removed 0 bases at V and 1 base at J, leaving 17 bases unmatched. Germline CDR1 is LGHDT and CDR2 is YNNKEL (reference sequence). Here the CDR3 DNA reads TGTGCCAGCAGCCAAGATATTATGAGACAGGGGTCCCATGGGGCCAAAAACATTCAGTACTTC. This sequence encodes CASSQDIMRQGSHGAKNIQYF.

The rearrangement joins TRBV25-1 to TRBJ1-2; TRBD1 matches at 8 bases. The germline V gene has CDR1 MGHDK and CDR2 SYGVNS. The trim removed 4 bases at V and 6 bases at J, leaving 7 bases unmatched. The CDR3 spans 14 residues. CDR3 sequence reads: CASSGGQGGNGYTF. The DNA for the CDR3 is TGTGCCAGCAGTGGTGGACAGGGTGGAAATGGCTACACCTTC.

A single count supports this clone. The chain uses TRBV6-5 and TRBJ1-2; D gene ambiguous. CDR3 length: 14 amino acids. V was trimmed by 6 bases and J by 1 base, leaving 12 bases between them. Germline CDR1 MNHEY, CDR2 SVGAGI. The CDR3 region is CASRRVPLNYGYTF. The CDR3 nucleotides are TGTGCCAGCAGGAGGGTACCCCTTAACTATGGCTACACCTTC.

This chain joins TRBV11-2 and TRBJ2-6, with a tentative D call TRBD2 (6 bases). The CDR3 runs to 19 residues. Trimming removed 1 base at V and 0 bases at J, with 16 bases between. CDR1 is SGHAT and CDR2 is FQNNGV in the germline V gene. The CDR3 DNA is TGTGCCAGCAGCTTAGTCGGTGGGACTGCCTACTCTGGGGCCAACGTCCTGACTTTC. This sequence encodes CASSLVGGTAYSGANVLTF.

J is TRBJ2-1 and V is TRBV9; 10 bases are a match to TRBD2. Germline-derived CDR1 and CDR2 are SGDLS and YYNGEE. This CDR3 comprises 15 residues. The V segment lost 4 bases and the J segment 9 bases; nucleotides outside the gene matches: 10. The CDR3 spells CASSPSGSPNGEQFF. As DNA, the CDR3 is TGTGCCAGCAGCCCTAGCGGGAGCCCCAATGGTGAGCAGTTCTTC.

Points on this clone: The junction departs from germline at one end; a sequencing error may be responsible. This chain connects TRBV7-9 to TRBJ2-1, with 11 bases aligning to TRBD2. CDR1 and CDR2 from the germline V gene are SEHNR and FQNEAQ (reference sequence). This CDR3 has 16 residues. CDR3 loop: CASSPRLAGSSNEQFF. The CDR3, as DNA: TGTGCCAGCAGCCCCAGACTAGCGGGGTCCTCCAATGAGCAGTTCTTC.

The chain couples TRBV10-3 to TRBJ2-3, with 11 bases fitting TRBD2. Germline V gene sequence: CDR1 ENHRY, CDR2 SYGVKD. The ends lost 4 bases at V and 2 bases at J; junction bases unmatched: 2. This CDR3 spans 15 amino acids. The CDR3 DNA is TGTGCCATCAGTGGGACTAGCGGGTTCACAGATACGCAGTATTTT. Translating gives CAISGTSGFTDTQYF.

V and J are TRBV29-1 and TRBJ1-2, with 9 bases aligning to TRBD1. CDR1 and CDR2 (germline): SQVTM, ANQGSEA. The CDR3 covers 13 residues. Trimming took 3 bases from V and 2 from J; bases not matched to a gene: 1. Written as DNA, the CDR3 is TGCAGCGTTGATGGACAGGGGAACTATGGCTACACCTTC. Its protein is CSVDGQGNYGYTF.

V usage is TRBV19 and J usage is TRBJ2-7; D gene unclear. Germline V gene sequence: CDR1 LNHDA, CDR2 SQIVND (reference sequence). This CDR3 is 13 amino acids long. The V end was cut by 3 bases, the J end by 2 bases, with 8 bases between. CDR3: CASSIRITYEQYF. CDR3 in DNA: TGTGCCAGTAGTATCAGGATCACCTACGAGCAGTACTTC.

This clone was detected a few times. The genes are TRBV28 and TRBJ2-3; 12 bases fit TRBD2. The CDR3 spans 16 residues. V dropped 6 bases and J dropped 2; count of bases not matched to a gene: 6. CDR1 and CDR2 from the germline V gene are MDHEN and SYDVKM. CDR3 region: CASRSGLAGITDTQYF. The CDR3 bases are TGTGCCAGCAGATCCGGACTAGCGGGGATCACAGATACGCAGTATTTT.

The DNA of the CDR3 is TGTGCCAGCAGCTTAGTTGGAGCCTCGGGGGAGCAGTACTTC. Amino acid sequence: CASSLVGASGEQYF. J is TRBJ2-7 and V is TRBV11-3, with a possible D match to TRBD2 (5 bases). The length of the CDR3 is 14 residues. The V end lost 1 base, the J end lost 7 bases, and 14 bases lay between the germline ends. In germline, CDR1 is SGHNT, CDR2 YENEEA.

CDR3 DNA sequence: TGCGCCAGCAGCCACACACTAGCGGGCTTCACAGATACGCAGTATTTT. This translates into CASSHTLAGFTDTQYF. The chain links TRBV5-1 to TRBJ2-3, with 9 bases fitting TRBD2. The CDR3 extends over 16 amino acids. V gave up 4 bases and J gave up 2 bases; unmatched junction bases: 8. Germline CDR1 and CDR2: SGHRS and YFSETQ.

This clone was counted between two and nine times. This chain joins TRBV14 and TRBJ2-1; no clear D gene. Per the germline V gene, CDR1 is SGHDN and CDR2 is FVKESK. V lost 4 bases, J lost 10 bases, and 8 bases lay in between. The CDR3 has 11 residues. The CDR3 region has the DNA TGTGCCAGCAGCCGAGCTTACGAGCAGTTCTTC. Its translation is CASSRAYEQFF.